The 16 T cell receptor beta chains below come from one sample, sequenced in a study of T cell responses to AZD1222 COVID-19 vaccine. The repertoire was sequenced with immunoSEQ multiplex PCR; TCRdb's copy has only in-frame clones and lacks some. The sample carries 90,000 to 150,000 clones, around 92% recorded once. The sample in question was peripheral blood, obtained 28 days after the second AZD1222 dose. The receptors originated from an adult who received the AZD1222 COVID-19 vaccine.

Comments on this clone: Distinct nucleotide sequences in the sample also encode this CDR3. The gene calls are TRBV18 and TRBJ1-5, with D tentatively TRBD1 (5 bases). The CDR3 is made up of 13 amino acids. Per germline, CDR1 KGHSH and CDR2 LQKENI. With 3 bases removed from V and 7 bases from J, the gap between germline ends came to 10 bases. DNA of the CDR3: TGTGCCAGCTCACCGGGGGGGAACCAGCCCCAGCATTTT. This translates into CASSPGGNQPQHF. The full variable domain, with the rest looked up from reference TRBV18 and TRBJ1-5, is NAGVMQNPRHLVRRRGQEARLRCSPMKGHSHVYWYRQLPEEGLKFMVYLQKENIIDESGMPKERFSAEFPKEGPSILRIQQVVRGDSAAYFCASSPGGNQPQHFGDGTRLSIL.

This clone appeared a single time. The chain uses TRBV19 and TRBJ1-5, with D tentatively TRBD1 (6 bases). The V and J ends lost 5 bases and 4 bases respectively, with 6 bases between them. Germline V gene data show CDR1 as LNHDA and CDR2 as SQIVND (reference sequence). The CDR3 spans 12 residues. CDR3: CASSQGNQPQHF. The CDR3 DNA is TGTGCCAGTAGTCAGGGGAATCAGCCCCAGCATTTT.

The chain couples TRBV12-3 or TRBV12-4 to TRBJ1-4; no clear D. The length of the CDR3 is 13 residues. V was clipped by 3 bases and J by 5 bases, with 7 bases between them. In DNA, the CDR3 is TGTGCCAGCAGTTTCGCCAAGAATGAAAAACTGTTTTTT. Protein product: CASSFAKNEKLFF.

The rearrangement joins TRBV7-2 to TRBJ1-1; tentatively, D is TRBD1 (5 bases). Between the trimmed V and J ends, which lost 5 bases and 1 base, there was a span of 11 bases. CDR3 length: 14 amino acids. Germline CDR1 reads SGHTA; CDR2 reads FQGNSA. CDR3 bases: TGTGCCAGCAGCCCAGGGAGCGGGAACACTGAAGCTTTCTTT. This translates into CASSPGSGNTEAFF.

Turning to this clone: Other DNA sequences in the same sample also yield this CDR3. The genes are TRBV28 and TRBJ2-2, with D unclear. The germline V gene encodes CDR1 MDHEN and CDR2 SYDVKM. The CDR3 totals 12 residues. V lost 2 bases and J lost 5, with 3 bases in between. The CDR3 is CASSLRTGELFF. The CDR3 DNA sequence: TGTGCCAGCAGTTTACGGACCGGGGAGCTGTTTTTT.

The CDR3 nucleotides read TGTGCCAGCAGCGTAGCTACTGTCGGGGAGCTGTTTTTT. Its translation: CASSVATVGELFF. The V call is TRBV9, the J call TRBJ2-2; no clear D gene. The CDR3 sequence is 13 residues long. CDR1 and CDR2 (germline): SGDLS, YYNGEE. V was clipped by 0 bases and J by 7 bases, with 7 bases between them.

The CDR3 nucleotides read TGTGCCAGCAGTCTTGGACTAGCTGGCGGTGAGCAGTTCTTC. Translation: CASSLGLAGGEQFF. The V and J genes are TRBV6-6 and TRBJ2-1, with 8 nucleotides matching TRBD2. Trimming cost V 5 bases and J 9 bases; bases outside gene matches: 9. This CDR3 comprises 14 residues. Germline V lookup: CDR1 MNHNY, CDR2 SVGAGI (reference sequence).

The chain links TRBV3-1 (or the pseudogene TRBV3-2) to TRBJ2-5; a weak D match, TRBD2 (5 bases). The CDR3 extends over 14 amino acids. Germline CDR1 LGHDT, CDR2 YNNKEL (reference sequence). V lost 3 bases and J lost 4, with 12 bases in between. The CDR3 DNA reads as TGTGCCAGCAGCCATTTCGCCGCGGGAGAGACCCAGTACTTC. Amino acids: CASSHFAAGETQYF.

V is TRBV5-6 and J is TRBJ2-6; D is unclear. There are 18 residues in the CDR3. The germline gives CDR1 SGHDT, CDR2 YYEEEE. V was pared by 3 bases and J by 0 bases, with 16 bases between. CDR3 bases: TGTGCCAGCAGCTCCGTCCCGGGCGCAAGCTCTGGGGCCAACGTCCTGACTTTC. As protein: CASSSVPGASSGANVLTF. Together with reference TRBV5-6 and TRBJ2-6, the CDR3 gives the full variable domain: DAGVTQSPTHLIKTRGQQVTLRCSPKSGHDTVSWYQQALGQGPQFIFQYYEEEERQRGNFPDRFSGHQFPNYSSELNVNALLLGDSALYLCASSSVPGASSGANVLTFGAGSRLTVL.

This clone came up many times. V usage is TRBV15 and J usage is TRBJ2-7; maybe TRBD1 (6 bases). The CDR3 sequence is 13 residues long. V was cut by 0 bases and J by 3 bases, with 6 bases left in between. CDR1 is LNHNV and CDR2 is YYDKDF in the germline V gene (reference sequence). In DNA, the CDR3 is TGTGCCACCAGCAGAGAACAGGGCTACGAGCAGTACTTC. It codes for CATSREQGYEQYF.

V is TRBV10-3 and J is TRBJ2-7, with D perhaps matching TRBD1 (6 bases). Germline lookup yields CDR1 ENHRY and CDR2 SYGVKD. The CDR3 runs 11 residues. Trimming shortened V by 10 bases and J by 3 bases, and 10 bases separated the two germline ends. The CDR3 DNA is TGTGCCACGCAGGGGAACTACGAGCAGTACTTC. Translated: CATQGNYEQYF.

The chain has TRBV7-9 and TRBJ2-1, with TRBD2 matching over 11 bases. CDR1 is SEHNR, CDR2 FQNEAQ, per germline (reference sequence). The CDR3 covers 15 residues. V was clipped by 7 bases and J by 7 bases; unmatched bases: 9. CDR3: CASNLEGLAANEQFF. The CDR3 DNA sequence: TGTGCCAGCAACTTGGAGGGACTAGCGGCAAATGAGCAGTTCTTC.

The chain uses TRBV19 and TRBJ2-6; D gene unclear. CDR3 length equals 14 residues. The germline V gene encodes CDR1 LNHDA and CDR2 SQIVND (reference sequence). The V gene lost 5 bases and the J gene lost 0 bases, with 5 bases spanning the gap. DNA of the CDR3: TGTGCCAGTAGTCCCAACTCTGGGGCCAACGTCCTGACTTTC. Amino acids: CASSPNSGANVLTF.

CDR3 in DNA: TGTGCTAGTGGTTTCCAGAACTATGGCTACACCTTC. Translation: CASGFQNYGYTF. The chain has TRBV12-5 and TRBJ1-2; D is ambiguous. V lost 3 bases, J lost 2 bases, and 4 bases lay in between. The length of the CDR3 is 12 residues. Germline V lookup: CDR1 LGHNT, CDR2 FRNRAP.

The chain recombines TRBV4-1 with TRBJ2-7, with D perhaps TRBD1 or TRBD2 (5 bases each). CDR3 length: 16 residues. V was pared by 4 bases and J by 5 bases, with 21 bases between. CDR1 is MGHRA, CDR2 YSYEKL, per germline. CDR3 region: CASSPNEWGRSDEQYF. In DNA form, the CDR3 reads TGCGCCAGCAGCCCGAACGAGTGGGGGAGATCCGACGAGCAGTACTTC.

As concerns this clone: The sample carries other DNA sequences with the same CDR3. The rearrangement uses TRBV16 and TRBJ1-5; perhaps TRBD1 as D (5 bases). The germline V and J ends were trimmed by 0 bases and 4 bases, with 10 bases remaining between them. The CDR3 length is 15 residues. The germline CDR1 and CDR2 sequences are KGHSY and FQNENV. The CDR3 nucleotides are TGTGCCAGCAGCCAATCCGGGCAGGGAAATCAGCCCCAGCATTTT. Translation: CASSQSGQGNQPQHF.